This TCR beta chain came from a study of T-cell reconstitution after alpha-beta-depleted transplantation in children. Preparation of the TCRbeta library involved a method that used unique molecular identifiers. TCRdb re-derived calls from the PCR reads in MiXCR, one entry per CDR3 protein. The sample carries hundreds of thousands of distinct CDR3 sequences, around 12% recorded once. V was clipped by 3 bases and J by 8 bases, with 8 bases between them. Germline CDR1 and CDR2: SGHVS and FNYEAQ. There are 12 residues in the CDR3. The sequenced sample was PBMCs, obtained before TCRalphabeta/CD19-depleted stem cell transplant. The chain is built from TRBV7-6 and TRBJ2-1; the D is unclear. This clonotype was obtained from a girl aged 2 to 9 with congenital amegakaryocytic thrombocytopenia, due to receive a stem cell transplant. The DNA for the CDR3 is TGTGCCAGCAGCTTGGCAGATGATGAGCAGTTCTTC. Encoded protein: CASSLADDEQFF.